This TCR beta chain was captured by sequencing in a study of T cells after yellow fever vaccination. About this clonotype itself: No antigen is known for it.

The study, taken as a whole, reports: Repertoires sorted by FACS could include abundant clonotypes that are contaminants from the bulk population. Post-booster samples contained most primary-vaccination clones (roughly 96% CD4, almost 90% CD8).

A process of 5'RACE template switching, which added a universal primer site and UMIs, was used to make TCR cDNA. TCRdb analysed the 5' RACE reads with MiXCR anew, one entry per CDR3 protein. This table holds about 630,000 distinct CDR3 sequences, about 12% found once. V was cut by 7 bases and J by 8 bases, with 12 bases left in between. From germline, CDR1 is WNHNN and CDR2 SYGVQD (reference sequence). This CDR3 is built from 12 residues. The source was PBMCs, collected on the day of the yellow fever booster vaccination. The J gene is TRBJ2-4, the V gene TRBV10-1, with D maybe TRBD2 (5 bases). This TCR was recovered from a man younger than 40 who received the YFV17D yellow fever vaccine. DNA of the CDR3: TGCGCCAGCACCTTAGCGTGGGACATTCAGTACTTC. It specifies CASTLAWDIQYF.